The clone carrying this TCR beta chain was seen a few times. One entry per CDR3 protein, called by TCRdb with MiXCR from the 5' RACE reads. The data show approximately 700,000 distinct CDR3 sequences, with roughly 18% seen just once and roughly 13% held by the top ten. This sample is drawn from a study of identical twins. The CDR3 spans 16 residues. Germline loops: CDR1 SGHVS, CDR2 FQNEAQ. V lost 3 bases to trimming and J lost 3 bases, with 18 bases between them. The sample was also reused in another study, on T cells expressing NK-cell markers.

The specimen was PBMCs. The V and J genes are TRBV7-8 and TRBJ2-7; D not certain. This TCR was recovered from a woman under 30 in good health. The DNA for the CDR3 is TGTGCCAGCAGCTTCCCTAAAGGACGGCCAGGCTACGAGCAGTACTTC. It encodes CASSFPKGRPGYEQYF.